A selection of T cell receptor beta chains follows, all from one sample in a study of T cell responses to AZD1222 COVID-19 vaccine. Data came from immunoSEQ multiplex PCR; TCRdb stores just in-frame clones and leaves some out. In the table there are approximately 110,000 clones, 75% to 90% of which are singletons. This specimen was peripheral blood, taken 28 days after the second AZD1222 dose. The receptor source for this set is an adult who received the AZD1222 COVID-19 vaccine. The CDR3 runs from the conserved cysteine through the conserved F or W. A D gene is named only where the DNA matches it firmly. Not all rows give a size; the values are once, few, many and, for expanded clones, a class.

>TRBV18|-|-|TRBJ2-7
CASSPSEGSAYEQYF
TGTGCCAGCTCACCGTCGGAGGGCAGTGCCTACGAGCAGTACTTC
>TRBV30|-|TRBD1|TRBJ1-2
CAWSTGTGWVNDYGYTF
TGTGCCTGGAGTACGGGGACAGGGTGGGTTAACGACTATGGCTACACCTTC
>TRBV12-1|-|-|TRBJ1-4
CASSFRVHSPTNEKLFF
TGTGCCAGCAGCTTTCGGGTGCACAGCCCCACTAATGAAAAACTGTTTTTT
>TRBV6-5|once|-|TRBJ1-1
CASSYSTGAGVTEAFF
TGTGCCAGCAGTTACTCGACGGGGGCGGGGGTCACTGAAGCTTTCTTT
>TRBV30|-|-|TRBJ1-5
CAWSRDVGSNQPQHF
TGTGCCTGGAGTCGAGACGTCGGGAGCAATCAGCCCCAGCATTTT
>TRBV6-2/TRBV6-3|-|-|TRBJ2-2
CASSYQGPWTGELFF
TGTGCCAGCAGTTACCAGGGGCCCTGGACCGGGGAGCTGTTTTTT
>TRBV2|many|TRBD1|TRBJ2-5
CASKNRGVGETQYF
TGTGCCAGCAAAAACAGGGGCGTTGGAGAGACCCAGTACTTC
>TRBV27|-|TRBD1|TRBJ1-1
CASSFRQGAGNTEAFF
TGTGCCAGCAGTTTCAGGCAGGGGGCTGGAAACACTGAAGCTTTCTTT
>TRBV3-1/TRBV3-2|-|-|TRBJ1-6
CASSEISSPLHF
TGTGCCAGCAGCGAGATATCTTCACCCCTCCACTTT
>TRBV10-3|-|-|TRBJ1-2
CAISESIELGYGYTF
TGTGCCATCAGTGAGTCGATTGAGTTGGGCTATGGCTACACCTTC
>TRBV5-1|-|-|TRBJ1-1
CASSPGRGDTEAFF
TGCGCCAGCAGCCCGGGTCGAGGGGACACTGAAGCTTTCTTT
>TRBV7-2|once|-|TRBJ1-2
CASSFHDRGASHGYTF
TGTGCCAGCAGCTTCCATGATAGAGGGGCGTCACATGGCTACACCTTC
>TRBV7-2|-|-|TRBJ1-6
CASSLAGPAEGKLHF
TGTGCCAGCAGCTTAGCGGGTCCGGCCGAGGGGAAGCTCCACTTT
>TRBV6-5|-|TRBD1|TRBJ1-2
CASSRQGGSDGYTF
TGTGCCAGCAGTCGACAGGGCGGGAGTGATGGCTACACCTTC
>TRBV19|-|-|TRBJ1-5
CASSMHGGNQPQHF
TGTGCCAGTAGTATGCATGGGGGAAATCAGCCCCAGCATTTT
>TRBV28|-|-|TRBJ1-5
CASSLSQYSNQPQHF
TGTGCCAGCAGTTTGTCCCAGTATAGCAATCAGCCCCAGCATTTT